A single sample is the source of the 3 T cell receptor beta chains below, sequenced in a study of blood T cell repertoires in COVID-19. TCRdb keeps only in-frame clones here, not all; method: immunoSEQ multiplex PCR. The sample holds some 110,000 clones, 75% to 90% seen once. The source material was peripheral blood. These receptors all come from a woman aged 65 to 85 with acute or convalescent COVID-19.

The gene calls are TRBV11-2 and TRBJ2-1; TRBD2 agrees at 14 bases. The CDR3 contains 17 residues. V lost 3 bases and J lost 6; bases outside the gene matches: 7. Germline lookup yields CDR1 SGHAT and CDR2 FQNNGV. The CDR3 protein is CASSFGTSGRGGNEQFF. The CDR3 region has the DNA TGTGCCAGCAGCTTCGGGACTAGCGGGAGAGGCGGCAATGAGCAGTTCTTC.

This rearrangement joins TRBV5-1 to TRBJ2-7; 8 nucleotides align to TRBD1. The trim removed 0 bases at V and 5 bases at J, leaving 7 bases unmatched. The V gene's germline CDR1 is SGHRS and CDR2 YFSETQ. This CDR3 is built from 15 residues. CDR3 residues: CASSLVPGGRDEQYF. Written as DNA, the CDR3 is TGCGCCAGCAGCTTGGTTCCAGGGGGCCGGGACGAGCAGTACTTC.

This chain links TRBV30 with TRBJ1-2; D call uncertain. V was trimmed by 5 bases and J by 4 bases, leaving 17 bases between them. This CDR3 region has 14 residues. Germline assignment: CDR1 GTSNPN and CDR2 SVGIG (reference sequence). CDR3 loop: CAWDSTGVPYGYTF. In nucleotides, the CDR3 is TGTGCCTGGGACTCGACCGGGGTGCCCTATGGCTACACCTTC.